The rows below give T cell receptor beta chains drawn from one sample of a study of neurological immune-mediated disorders. TCRdb reanalysed the 5' RACE reads using MiXCR and keeps one entry per CDR3 protein. The sample has nearly 60,000 distinct CDR3 sequences; about 3.4% are singletons. Sequencing was performed on PBMCs. All receptors derive from a woman in her sixties or seventies with multiple sclerosis. Each CDR3 is given with its conserved first and last residue. D genes are given only for firm matches. Size is stated for part of the rows, as once, few or many counts, or as a class when the clone is expanded.

>TRBD1|14|TRBJ1-6|many|TRBV5-1
TGCGCCAGCAGCTTGGGCAGGGGGAATTCACCCCTCCACTTT
CASSLGRGNSPLHF
>TRBD1|14|TRBJ2-1|many|TRBV20-1
TGCAGTGCTACAGTTTGGACAGGGATAGGTGAGCAGTTCTTC
CSATVWTGIGEQFF
>NA|15|TRBJ2-7|many|TRBV18
TGTGCCAGCTCACCTAGAGGGGGAAGCTCCTACGAGCAGTACTTC
CASSPRGGSSYEQYF
>NA|12|TRBJ2-7|many|TRBV20-1
TGCAGTGCGACAGGACCTCACTACGAGCAGTACTTC
CSATGPHYEQYF
>NA|15|TRBJ2-2|few|TRBV7-2
TGTGCCAGCAGCCCAAGTTCCGACAGGACCGGGGAGCTGTTTTTT
CASSPSSDRTGELFF
>TRBD2|13|TRBJ2-5|many|TRBV20-1
TGCAGTGCCGGCCTAGCGGGGAGTGAGACCCAGTACTTC
CSAGLAGSETQYF
>TRBD2|19|TRBJ2-1|many|TRBV14
TGTGCCAGCAGCCACGCGGGACTAGCGGCCCTCAGGTCCTACAATGAGCAGTTCTTC
CASSHAGLAALRSYNEQFF
>NA|16|TRBJ2-1|many|TRBV5-6
TGTGCCAGCAGCTTGGCCCTAGGACAGCACGACAATGAGCAGTTCTTC
CASSLALGQHDNEQFF
>TRBD1|17|TRBJ2-1|many|TRBV7-9
TGTGCCAGCATCGGGCCACTTAGACAGGGGGCACTAGGTGAGCAGTTCTTC
CASIGPLRQGALGEQFF
>NA|11|TRBJ1-2|many|TRBV20-1
TGCAGTGCCCCCGAAAAATATGGCTACACCTTC
CSAPEKYGYTF
>NA|13|TRBJ2-5|many|TRBV20-1
TGCAGTGCTGAACCTCGGGGCCAAGAGACCCAGTACTTC
CSAEPRGQETQYF
>NA|14|TRBJ2-7|many|TRBV29-1
TGCAGCGTTGAATGGGTAGGGAAGCCCTACGAGCAGTACTTC
CSVEWVGKPYEQYF
>NA|14|TRBJ1-1|many|TRBV20-1
TGCAGTGCTAGGTGGGGGGGAACGAACACTGAAGCTTTCTTT
CSARWGGTNTEAFF
>TRBD1|16|TRBJ1-4|many|TRBV7-2
TGTGCCAGCAGCCCGTTATCCGGGACAGGGCGCGAAAAACTGTTTTTT
CASSPLSGTGREKLFF
>NA|12|TRBJ1-1|many|TRBV12-3/TRBV12-4
TGTGCCAGCAGTTTAACGACAGGTGAAGCTTTCTTT
CASSLTTGEAFF
>TRBD1|18|TRBJ1-5|NA|TRBV20-1
TGCAGTGCTAGGAGCGAGACAGGGGTCCCGGCAGGCAATCAGCCCCAGCATTTT
CSARSETGVPAGNQPQHF
>NA|15|TRBJ2-1|many|TRBV7-6
TGTGCCAGCAGCTTAGTAGGGAGTCCCTACAATGAGCAGTTCTTC
CASSLVGSPYNEQFF
>NA|15|TRBJ1-1|many|TRBV11-2
TGTGCCAGCAGCTTACAGGGCATTGTGACCACTGAAGCTTTCTTT
CASSLQGIVTTEAFF
>TRBD2|15|TRBJ2-1|many|TRBV20-1
TGCAGTGCTAGGAGGCGGGAGAGGGGCTACAATGAGCAGTTCTTC
CSARRRERGYNEQFF
>TRBD1|15|TRBJ2-3|many|TRBV3-1
TGTGCCAGCAGCCCGGCGGACAGGGGCACAGATACGCAGTATTTT
CASSPADRGTDTQYF
>NA|15|TRBJ1-5|many|TRBV7-2
TGTGCCAGCAGCCCGCAGGGCCTTACGGGTCAGCCCCAGCATTTT
CASSPQGLTGQPQHF
>NA|14|TRBJ1-2|many|TRBV7-9
TGTGCCAGCAGCTTGGGCGGAGCTAACTATGGCTACACCTTC
CASSLGGANYGYTF
>TRBD1|15|TRBJ1-1|many|TRBV12-3/TRBV12-4
TGTGCCAGCAGTTCACCCTCGGACAGGGCGGGTCAAGCTTTCTTT
CASSSPSDRAGQAFF
>TRBD1|12|TRBJ2-4|many|TRBV20-1
TGCAGTGCAAACCACAGGGGGAACATTCAGTACTTC
CSANHRGNIQYF
>NA|13|TRBJ2-5|many|TRBV20-1
TGCAGTGCTAGGTTGACAGGACAAGAGACCCAGTACTTC
CSARLTGQETQYF
>NA|13|TRBJ1-1|NA|TRBV12-3/TRBV12-4
TGTGCCAGCACCCGGACAGCAGGGACTGAAGCTTTCTTT
CASTRTAGTEAFF
>NA|14|TRBJ1-1|many|TRBV14
TGTGCCAGCAGCCCCCTGGGCAGGAACACTGAAGCTTTCTTT
CASSPLGRNTEAFF